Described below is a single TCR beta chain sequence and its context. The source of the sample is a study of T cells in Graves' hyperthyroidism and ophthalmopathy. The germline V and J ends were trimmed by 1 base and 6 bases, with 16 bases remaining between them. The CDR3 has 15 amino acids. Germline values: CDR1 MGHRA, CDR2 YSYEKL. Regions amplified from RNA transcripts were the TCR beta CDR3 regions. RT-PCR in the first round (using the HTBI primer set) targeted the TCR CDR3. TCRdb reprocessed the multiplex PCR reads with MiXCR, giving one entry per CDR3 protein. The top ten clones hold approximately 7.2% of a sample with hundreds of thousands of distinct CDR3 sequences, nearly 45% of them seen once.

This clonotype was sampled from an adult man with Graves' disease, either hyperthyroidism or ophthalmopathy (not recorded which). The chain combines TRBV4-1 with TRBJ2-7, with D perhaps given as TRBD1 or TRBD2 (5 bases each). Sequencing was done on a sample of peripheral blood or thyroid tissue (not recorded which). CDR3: CASSQGDYRGSEQYF. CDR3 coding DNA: TGCGCCAGCAGCCAAGGTGACTATCGGGGCTCCGAGCAGTACTTC.